Only a few counts were recorded for the clone carrying this T cell receptor (beta chain). TCRdb re-derived calls from the 5' RACE reads in MiXCR, one entry per CDR3 protein. The table shows roughly 260,000 distinct CDR3 sequences, with 6% to 8% occurring only once. This sample is part of a study of identical twins. V lost 4 bases to trimming and J lost 1 base, with 14 bases between them. CDR1 SNHLY and CDR2 FYNNEI come from the germline V gene. The CDR3 consists of 16 residues. These records were also assigned to another study, of yellow fever vaccine responses in identical twins.

The source of this sequence is a woman aged 18-35 years in good health. Sample: CD8+ T cells sorted from blood. This rearrangement joins TRBV2 to TRBJ2-1; weak D call: TRBD2 (6 bases). The CDR3 DNA reads TGTGCCAGCAGTGGGCGGGACGGGGGTTCCTACAATGAGCAGTTCTTC. The encoded protein is CASSGRDGGSYNEQFF.